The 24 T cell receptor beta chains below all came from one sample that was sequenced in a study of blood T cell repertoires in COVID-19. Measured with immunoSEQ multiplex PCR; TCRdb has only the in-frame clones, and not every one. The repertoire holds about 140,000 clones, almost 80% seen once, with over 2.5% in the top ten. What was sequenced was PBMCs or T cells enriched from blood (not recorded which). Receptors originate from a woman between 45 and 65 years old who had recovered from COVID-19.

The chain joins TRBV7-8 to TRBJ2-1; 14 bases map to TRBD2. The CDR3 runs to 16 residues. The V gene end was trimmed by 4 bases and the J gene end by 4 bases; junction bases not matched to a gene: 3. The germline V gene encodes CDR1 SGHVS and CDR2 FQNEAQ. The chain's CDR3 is CASSSGTSGSYNEQFF. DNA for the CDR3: TGTGCCAGCAGCTCCGGGACTAGCGGGAGTTACAATGAGCAGTTCTTC.

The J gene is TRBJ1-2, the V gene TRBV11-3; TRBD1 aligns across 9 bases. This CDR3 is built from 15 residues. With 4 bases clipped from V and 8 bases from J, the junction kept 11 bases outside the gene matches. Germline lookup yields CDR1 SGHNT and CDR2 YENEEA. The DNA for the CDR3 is TGTGCCAGCAGCTCCTCCGGGACAGGGATCGGGGGCTACACCTTC. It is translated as CASSSSGTGIGGYTF. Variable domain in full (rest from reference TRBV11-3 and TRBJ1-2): EAGVVQSPRYKIIEKKQPVAFWCNPISGHNTLYWYLQNLGQGPELLIRYENEEAVDDSQLPKDRFSAERLKGVDSTLKIQPAELGDSAVYLCASSSSGTGIGGYTFGSGTRLTVV.

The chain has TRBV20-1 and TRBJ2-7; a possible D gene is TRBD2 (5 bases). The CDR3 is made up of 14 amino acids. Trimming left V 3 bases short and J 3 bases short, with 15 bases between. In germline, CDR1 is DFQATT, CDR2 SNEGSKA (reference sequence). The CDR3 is CSASRPGVGYEQYF. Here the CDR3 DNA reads TGCAGTGCTAGTAGACCCGGGGTTGGCTACGAGCAGTACTTC.

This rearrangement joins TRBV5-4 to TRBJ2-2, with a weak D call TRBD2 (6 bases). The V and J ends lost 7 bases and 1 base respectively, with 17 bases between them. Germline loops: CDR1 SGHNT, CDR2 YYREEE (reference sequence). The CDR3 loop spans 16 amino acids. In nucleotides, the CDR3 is TGTGCCAGCGGATTACCAGGGCGGGAGAACACCGGGGAGCTGTTTTTT. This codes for CASGLPGRENTGELFF. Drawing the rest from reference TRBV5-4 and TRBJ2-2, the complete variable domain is ETGVTQSPTHLIKTRGQQVTLRCSSQSGHNTVSWYQQALGQGPQFIFQYYREEENGRGNFPPRFSGLQFPNYSSELNVNALELDDSALYLCASGLPGRENTGELFFGEGSRLTVL.

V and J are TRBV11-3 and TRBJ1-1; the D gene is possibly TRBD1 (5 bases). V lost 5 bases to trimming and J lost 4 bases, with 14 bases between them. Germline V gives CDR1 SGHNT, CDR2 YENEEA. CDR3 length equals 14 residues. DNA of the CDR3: TGTGCCAGCAGCCCCCGGGACGGGAGCACTGAAGCTTTCTTT. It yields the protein CASSPRDGSTEAFF.

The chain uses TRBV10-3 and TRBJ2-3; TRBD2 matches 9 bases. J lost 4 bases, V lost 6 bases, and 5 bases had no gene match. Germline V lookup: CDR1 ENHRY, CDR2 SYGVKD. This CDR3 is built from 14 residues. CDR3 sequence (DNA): TGTGCCATCAGAAAGCGGGAGGTCTCAGATACGCAGTATTTT. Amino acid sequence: CAIRKREVSDTQYF.

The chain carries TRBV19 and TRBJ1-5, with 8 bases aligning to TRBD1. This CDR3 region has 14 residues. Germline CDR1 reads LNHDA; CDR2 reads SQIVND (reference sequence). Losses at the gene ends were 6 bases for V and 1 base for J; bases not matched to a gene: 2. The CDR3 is CASSRTGSNQPQHF. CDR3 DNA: TGTGCCAGTAGCCGGACAGGGAGCAATCAGCCCCAGCATTTT.

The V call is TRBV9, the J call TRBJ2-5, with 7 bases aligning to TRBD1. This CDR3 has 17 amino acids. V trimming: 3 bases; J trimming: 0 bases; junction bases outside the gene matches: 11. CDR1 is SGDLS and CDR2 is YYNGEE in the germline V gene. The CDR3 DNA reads TGTGCCAGCAGCGCGCCGAGGGACAGTGGGTACCAAGAGACCCAGTACTTC. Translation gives CASSAPRDSGYQETQYF.

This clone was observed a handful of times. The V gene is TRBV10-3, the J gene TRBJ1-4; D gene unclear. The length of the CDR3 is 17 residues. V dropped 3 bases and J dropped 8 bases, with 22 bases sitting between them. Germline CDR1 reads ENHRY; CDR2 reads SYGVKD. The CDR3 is CAISDVAETTLGEKLFF. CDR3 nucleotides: TGTGCCATCAGTGATGTCGCCGAGACTACCTTAGGAGAAAAACTGTTTTTT.

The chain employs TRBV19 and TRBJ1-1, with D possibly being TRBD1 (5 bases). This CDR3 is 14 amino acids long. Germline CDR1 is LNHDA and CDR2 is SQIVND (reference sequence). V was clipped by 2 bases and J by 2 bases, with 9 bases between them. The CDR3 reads CASSIRGGNTEAFF. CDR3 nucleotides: TGTGCCAGTAGTATAAGGGGAGGAAACACTGAAGCTTTCTTT.

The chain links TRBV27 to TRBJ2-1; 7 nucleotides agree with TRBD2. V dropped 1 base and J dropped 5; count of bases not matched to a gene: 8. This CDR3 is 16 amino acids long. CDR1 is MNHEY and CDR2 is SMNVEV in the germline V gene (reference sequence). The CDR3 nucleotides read TGTGCCAGCAGTTTATTCCCTAGCGGCGGAAACAATGAGCAGTTCTTC. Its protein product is CASSLFPSGGNNEQFF.

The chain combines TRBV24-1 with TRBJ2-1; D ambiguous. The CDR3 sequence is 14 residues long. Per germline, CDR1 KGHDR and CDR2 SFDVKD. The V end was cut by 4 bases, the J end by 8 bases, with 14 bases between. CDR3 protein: CATSDLDRSHEQFF. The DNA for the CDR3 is TGTGCCACCAGTGACTTGGACCGGAGCCATGAGCAGTTCTTC.

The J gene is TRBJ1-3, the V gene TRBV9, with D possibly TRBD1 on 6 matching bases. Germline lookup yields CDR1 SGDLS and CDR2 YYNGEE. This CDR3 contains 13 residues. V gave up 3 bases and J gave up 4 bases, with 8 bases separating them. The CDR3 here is CASSGTDGNTIYF. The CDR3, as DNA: TGTGCCAGCAGCGGGACAGACGGAAACACCATATATTTT.

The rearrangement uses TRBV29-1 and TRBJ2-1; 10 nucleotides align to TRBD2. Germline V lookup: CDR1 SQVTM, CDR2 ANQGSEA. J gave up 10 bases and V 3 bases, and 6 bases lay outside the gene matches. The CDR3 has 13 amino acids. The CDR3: CSVEASGRFEQFF. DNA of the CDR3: TGCAGCGTTGAGGCTAGCGGGAGATTCGAGCAGTTCTTC.

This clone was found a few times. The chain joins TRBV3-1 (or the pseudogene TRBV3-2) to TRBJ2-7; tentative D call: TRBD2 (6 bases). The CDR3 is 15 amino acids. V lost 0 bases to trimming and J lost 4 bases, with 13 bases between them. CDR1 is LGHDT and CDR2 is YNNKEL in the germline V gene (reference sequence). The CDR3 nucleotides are TGTGCCAGCAGCCAAGATAGACTAGGGCGGTACGAGCAGTACTTC. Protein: CASSQDRLGRYEQYF.

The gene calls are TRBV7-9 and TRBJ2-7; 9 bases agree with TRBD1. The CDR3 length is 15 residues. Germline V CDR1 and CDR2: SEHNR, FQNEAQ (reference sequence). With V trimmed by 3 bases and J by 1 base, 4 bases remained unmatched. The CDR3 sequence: CASSFTGGMSYEQYF. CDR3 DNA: TGTGCCAGCAGCTTTACAGGGGGCATGTCCTACGAGCAGTACTTC.

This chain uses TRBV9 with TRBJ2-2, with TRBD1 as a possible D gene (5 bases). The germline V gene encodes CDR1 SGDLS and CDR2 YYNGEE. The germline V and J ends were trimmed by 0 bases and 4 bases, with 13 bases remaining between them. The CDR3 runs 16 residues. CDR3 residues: CASSVVEPQGTGELFF. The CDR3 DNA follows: TGTGCCAGCAGCGTAGTCGAGCCGCAGGGCACCGGGGAGCTGTTTTTT.

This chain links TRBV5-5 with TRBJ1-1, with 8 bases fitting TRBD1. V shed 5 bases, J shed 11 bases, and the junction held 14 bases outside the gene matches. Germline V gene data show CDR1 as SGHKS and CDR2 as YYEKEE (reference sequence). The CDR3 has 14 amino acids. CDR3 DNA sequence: TGTGCCAGCAGACCCGGGACAGGCGATATAAGGGCTTTCTTT. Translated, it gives CASRPGTGDIRAFF.

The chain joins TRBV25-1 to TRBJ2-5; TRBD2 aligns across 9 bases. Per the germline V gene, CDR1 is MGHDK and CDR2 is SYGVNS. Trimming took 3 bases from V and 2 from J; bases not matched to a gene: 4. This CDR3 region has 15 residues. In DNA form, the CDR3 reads TGTGCCAGCAGTGAGGCTAGCGGGGATCAAGAGACCCAGTACTTC. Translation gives CASSEASGDQETQYF.

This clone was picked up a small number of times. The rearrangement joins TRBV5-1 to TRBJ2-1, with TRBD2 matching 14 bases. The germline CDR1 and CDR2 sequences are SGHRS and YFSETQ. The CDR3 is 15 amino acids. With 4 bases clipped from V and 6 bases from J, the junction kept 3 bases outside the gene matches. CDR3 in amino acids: CASSPGLAGVNEQFF. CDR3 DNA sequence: TGCGCCAGCAGCCCGGGACTAGCGGGAGTCAATGAGCAGTTCTTC.

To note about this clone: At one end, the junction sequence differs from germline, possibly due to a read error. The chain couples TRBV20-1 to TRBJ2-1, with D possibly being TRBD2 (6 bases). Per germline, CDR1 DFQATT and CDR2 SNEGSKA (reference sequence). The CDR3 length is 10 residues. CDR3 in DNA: TGCAGTCCTAGCGACAATGAGCAGTTCTTC. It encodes CSPSDNEQFF.

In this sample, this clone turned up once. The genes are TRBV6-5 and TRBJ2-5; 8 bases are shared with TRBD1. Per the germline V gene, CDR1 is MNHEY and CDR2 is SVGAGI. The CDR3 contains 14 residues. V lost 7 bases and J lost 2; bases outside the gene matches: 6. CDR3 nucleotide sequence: TGTGCCAGCAACGGAAACAGGGGGCAAGAGACCCAGTACTTC. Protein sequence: CASNGNRGQETQYF.

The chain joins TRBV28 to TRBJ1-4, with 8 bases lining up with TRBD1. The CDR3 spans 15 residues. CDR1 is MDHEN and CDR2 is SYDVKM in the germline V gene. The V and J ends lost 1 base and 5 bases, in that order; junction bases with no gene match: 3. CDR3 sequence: CASSLSTGENEKLFF. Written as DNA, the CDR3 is TGTGCCAGCAGTTTATCGACAGGGGAGAATGAAAAACTGTTTTTT.

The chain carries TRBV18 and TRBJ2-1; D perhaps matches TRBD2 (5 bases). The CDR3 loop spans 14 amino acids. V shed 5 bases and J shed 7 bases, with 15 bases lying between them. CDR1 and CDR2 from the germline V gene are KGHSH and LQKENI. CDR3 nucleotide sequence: TGTGCCAGCTCATCCGGGGTGGCTAAAAATGAGCAGTTCTTC. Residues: CASSSGVAKNEQFF.